A single sample gave rise to the 9 T cell receptor beta chains below, sequenced in a study of regulatory T cells in long-lasting Graves disease. TCR beta libraries were built with iRepertoire HTBI primers and Arm-PCR of CDR3 regions. TCRdb re-derived calls from the multiplex PCR reads in MiXCR, one entry per CDR3 protein. The data show about 470,000 distinct CDR3 sequences, more than 13% seen once. Time point specified: newly diagnosed GD, antithyroid drugs for less than 3 months. Extracted PBMC RNA gave rise to the TCR library. These data also featured in a second study, about T cells in Graves' hyperthyroidism and ophthalmopathy.

The sample consisted of peripheral blood mononuclear cells (PBMCs), taken at new diagnosis, from a patient treated with antithyroid drugs. The receptors were gathered from a woman in her twenties or thirties with Graves disease.

This clonotype has only a few counts. This sequence joins TRBV19 and TRBJ2-3; D might be TRBD2 (5 bases). V lost 3 bases, J lost 1 base, and 14 bases lay in between. Germline values: CDR1 LNHDA, CDR2 SQIVND (reference sequence). This CDR3 has 16 residues. CDR3 residues: CASSMDSSSGTDTQYF. For the CDR3, the DNA is TGTGCCAGTAGTATGGACTCCTCCTCCGGCACAGATACGCAGTATTTT.

This clonotype was counted between two and nine times. This chain links TRBV20-1 with TRBJ1-5, with TRBD1 identical over 8 bases. The germline CDR1 and CDR2 sequences are DFQATT and SNEGSKA (reference sequence). V lost 4 bases to trimming and J lost 0 bases; unmatched junction nucleotides: 2. The CDR3 covers 14 residues. The CDR3 sequence: CSAKQGGSNQPQHF. In nucleotides, the CDR3 is TGCAGTGCTAAACAGGGGGGTAGCAATCAGCCCCAGCATTTT.

The chain employs TRBV12-5 and TRBJ2-1; weak D call: TRBD2 (7 bases). The V gene lost 0 bases and the J gene lost 6 bases, with 15 bases spanning the gap. CDR1 and CDR2 (germline): LGHNT, FRNRAP. The CDR3 has 16 amino acids. CDR3 in amino acids: CASGLVLGGGVNEQFF. CDR3 in DNA: TGTGCTAGTGGTTTGGTACTAGGGGGGGGCGTCAATGAGCAGTTCTTC.

This clonotype was seen ten or more times. The CDR3 DNA reads TGTGCTAGTGGACCCGGACAGGTGAACACTGAAGCTTTCTTT. Translating it yields CASGPGQVNTEAFF. The V and J genes are TRBV12-5 and TRBJ1-1; 7 nucleotides match TRBD1. The CDR3 extends over 14 amino acids. Looked up from germline, CDR1 is LGHNT and CDR2 is FRNRAP. Trimming at V came to 6 bases and at J to 0 bases, leaving 4 bases not matched to a gene.

The rearrangement joins TRBV19 to TRBJ1-1; 10 bases agree with TRBD1. CDR1 and CDR2 from the germline V gene are LNHDA and SQIVND (reference sequence). The CDR3 is 15 residues long. The V and J ends lost 6 bases and 4 bases, in that order; junction bases with no gene match: 8. The chain's CDR3 is CASSPTGGWGTEAFF. The CDR3 nucleotides are TGTGCCAGTAGCCCGACAGGGGGCTGGGGCACTGAAGCTTTCTTT.

This clonotype has ten or more counts. The V call is TRBV6-1, the J call TRBJ1-5; no definite D call. V lost 2 bases and J 4 bases, leaving 15 bases between the germline ends. Germline loops: CDR1 MNHNS, CDR2 SASEGT. The CDR3 has 16 residues. The DNA of the CDR3 is TGTGCCAGCAGTGAAATTGGAGGGTGGCCGAATCAGCCCCAGCATTTT. It translates to CASSEIGGWPNQPQHF.

This clonotype was seen repeatedly, ten times or more. This chain links TRBV28 with TRBJ2-5; D is unresolved. V was clipped by 10 bases and J by 4 bases, with 19 bases between them. The CDR3 extends over 14 amino acids. Looked up from germline, CDR1 is MDHEN and CDR2 is SYDVKM. Here the CDR3 reads CATEEESDLETQYF. Written as DNA, the CDR3 is TGTGCCACCGAAGAGGAGTCCGATTTAGAGACCCAGTACTTC.

This clonotype was recorded a few times. V usage is TRBV6-4 and J usage is TRBJ2-5, with D possibly matching TRBD2 (5 bases). The V gene's germline CDR1 is MRHNA and CDR2 SNTAGT. The CDR3 is made up of 15 amino acids. With 3 bases removed from V and 5 bases from J, the gap between germline ends came to 16 bases. The CDR3: CASSEGAEKRETQYF. CDR3 DNA: TGTGCCAGCAGTGAGGGAGCGGAGAAAAGGGAGACCCAGTACTTC.

The gene calls are TRBV19 and TRBJ1-2, with D possibly TRBD1 on 6 matching bases. The CDR3 runs 11 residues. The V gene lost 8 bases and the J gene lost 5 bases, with 9 bases spanning the gap. Germline CDR1 is LNHDA and CDR2 is SQIVND (reference sequence). CDR3 DNA sequence: TGTGCCAGTGCCACAGGGTATGGCTACACCTTC. Protein sequence: CASATGYGYTF.